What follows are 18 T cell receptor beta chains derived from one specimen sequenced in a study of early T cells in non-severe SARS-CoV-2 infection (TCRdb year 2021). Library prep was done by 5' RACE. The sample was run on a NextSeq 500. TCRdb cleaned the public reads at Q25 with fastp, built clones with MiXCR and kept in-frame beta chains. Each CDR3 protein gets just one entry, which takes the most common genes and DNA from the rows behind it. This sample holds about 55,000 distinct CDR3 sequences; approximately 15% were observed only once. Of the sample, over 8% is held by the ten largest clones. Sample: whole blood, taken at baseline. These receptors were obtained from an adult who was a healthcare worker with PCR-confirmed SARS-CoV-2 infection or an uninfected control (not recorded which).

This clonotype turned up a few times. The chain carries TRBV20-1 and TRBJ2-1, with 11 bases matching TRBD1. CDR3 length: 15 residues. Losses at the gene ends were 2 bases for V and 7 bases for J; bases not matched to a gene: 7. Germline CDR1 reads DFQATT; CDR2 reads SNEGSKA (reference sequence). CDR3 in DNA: TGCAGTGCTAGACCCCCGGGACAGGGGGAGAATGAGCAGTTCTTC. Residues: CSARPPGQGENEQFF.

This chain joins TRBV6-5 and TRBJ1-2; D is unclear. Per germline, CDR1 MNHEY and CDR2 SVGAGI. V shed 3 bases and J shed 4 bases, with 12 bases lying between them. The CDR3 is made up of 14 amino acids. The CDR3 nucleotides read TGTGCCAGCAGTTATCTGTACAGCCCCTATGGCTACACCTTC. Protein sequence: CASSYLYSPYGYTF.

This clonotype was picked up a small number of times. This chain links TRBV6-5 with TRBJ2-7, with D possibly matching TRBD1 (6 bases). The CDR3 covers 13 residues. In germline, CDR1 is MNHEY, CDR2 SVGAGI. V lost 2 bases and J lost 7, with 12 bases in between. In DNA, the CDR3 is TGTGCCAGCAGTTACGCCCAGGGGCAAGAGCAGTACTTC. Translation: CASSYAQGQEQYF.

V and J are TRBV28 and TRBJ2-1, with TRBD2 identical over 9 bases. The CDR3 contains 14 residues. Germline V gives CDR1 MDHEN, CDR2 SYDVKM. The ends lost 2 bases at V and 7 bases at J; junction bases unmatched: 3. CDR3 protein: CASSLRGLANEQFF. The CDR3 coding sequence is TGTGCCAGCAGTTTAAGGGGACTAGCTAATGAGCAGTTCTTC. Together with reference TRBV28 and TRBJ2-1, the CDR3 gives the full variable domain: DVKVTQSSRYLVKRTGEKVFLECVQDMDHENMFWYRQDPGLGLRLIYFSYDVKMKEKGDIPEGYSVSREKKERFSLILESASTNQTSMYLCASSLRGLANEQFFGPGTRLTVL.

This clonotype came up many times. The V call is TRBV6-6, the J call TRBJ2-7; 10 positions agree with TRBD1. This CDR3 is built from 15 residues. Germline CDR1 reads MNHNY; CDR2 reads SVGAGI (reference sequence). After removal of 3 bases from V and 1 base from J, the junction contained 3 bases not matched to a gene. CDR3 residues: CASSYPGQGSYEQYF. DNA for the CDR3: TGTGCCAGCAGTTATCCGGGACAGGGGTCCTACGAGCAGTACTTC.

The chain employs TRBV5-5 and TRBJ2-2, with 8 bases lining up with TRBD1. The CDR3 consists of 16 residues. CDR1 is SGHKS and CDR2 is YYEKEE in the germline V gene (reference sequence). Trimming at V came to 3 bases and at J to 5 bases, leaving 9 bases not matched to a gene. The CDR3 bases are TGTGCCAGCAGCTCCCGGACAGGGAAGCTTACCGGGGAGCTGTTTTTT. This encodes CASSSRTGKLTGELFF.

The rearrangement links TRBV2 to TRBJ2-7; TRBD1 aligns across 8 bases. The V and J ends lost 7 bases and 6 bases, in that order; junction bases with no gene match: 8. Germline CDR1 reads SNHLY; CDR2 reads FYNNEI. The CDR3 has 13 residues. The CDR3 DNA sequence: TGTGCCAGCAAGTCTACCACAGGGGGCGAGCAGTACTTC. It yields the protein CASKSTTGGEQYF.

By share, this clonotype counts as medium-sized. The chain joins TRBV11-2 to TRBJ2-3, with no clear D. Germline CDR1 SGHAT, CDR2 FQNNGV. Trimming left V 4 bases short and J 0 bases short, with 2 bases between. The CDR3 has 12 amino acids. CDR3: CASSSSTDTQYF. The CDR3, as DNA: TGTGCCAGCAGCTCTAGCACAGATACGCAGTATTTT.

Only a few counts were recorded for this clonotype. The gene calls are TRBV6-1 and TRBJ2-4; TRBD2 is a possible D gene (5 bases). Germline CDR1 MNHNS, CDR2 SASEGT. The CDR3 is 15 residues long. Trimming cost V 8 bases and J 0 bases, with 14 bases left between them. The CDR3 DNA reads TGTGCCAGCCGCCGGGATGGGCTAGCCAAAAACATTCAGTACTTC. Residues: CASRRDGLAKNIQYF.

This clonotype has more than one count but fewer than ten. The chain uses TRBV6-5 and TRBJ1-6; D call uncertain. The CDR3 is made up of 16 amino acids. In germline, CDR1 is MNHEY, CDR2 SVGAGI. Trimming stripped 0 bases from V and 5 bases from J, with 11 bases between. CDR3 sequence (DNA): TGTGCCAGCAGTTACTCGTGGCAACACCATAATTCACCCCTCCACTTT. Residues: CASSYSWQHHNSPLHF.

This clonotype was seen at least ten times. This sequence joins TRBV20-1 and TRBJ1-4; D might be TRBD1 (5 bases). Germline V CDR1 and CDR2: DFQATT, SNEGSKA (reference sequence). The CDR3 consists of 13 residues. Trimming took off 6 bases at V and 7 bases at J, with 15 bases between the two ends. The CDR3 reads CSARTRIGEKLFF. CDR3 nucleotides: TGCAGTGCCCGGACAAGGATCGGTGAAAAACTGTTTTTT.

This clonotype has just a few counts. The CDR3 sequence is CASSPDEGLPTDTQYF. Written as DNA, the CDR3 is TGTGCCAGCAGCCCCGACGAGGGACTCCCCACAGATACGCAGTATTTT. The J gene is TRBJ2-3, the V gene TRBV28, with D perhaps matching TRBD2 (6 bases). There are 16 residues in the CDR3. Looked up from germline, CDR1 is MDHEN and CDR2 is SYDVKM. V lost 6 bases and J lost 2, with 18 bases in between.

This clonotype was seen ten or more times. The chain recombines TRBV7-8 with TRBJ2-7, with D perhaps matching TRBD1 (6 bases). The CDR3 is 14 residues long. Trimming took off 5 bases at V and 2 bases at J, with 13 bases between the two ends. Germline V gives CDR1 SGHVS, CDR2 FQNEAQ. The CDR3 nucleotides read TGTGCCAGCAGCGCCGGGACACAGACCTACGAGCAGTACTTC. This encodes CASSAGTQTYEQYF. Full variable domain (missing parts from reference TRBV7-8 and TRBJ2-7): GAGVSQSPRYKVAKRGQDVALRCDPISGHVSLFWYQQALGQGPEFLTYFQNEAQLDKSGLPSDRFFAERPEGSVSTLKIQRTQQEDSAVYLCASSAGTQTYEQYFGPGTRLTVT.

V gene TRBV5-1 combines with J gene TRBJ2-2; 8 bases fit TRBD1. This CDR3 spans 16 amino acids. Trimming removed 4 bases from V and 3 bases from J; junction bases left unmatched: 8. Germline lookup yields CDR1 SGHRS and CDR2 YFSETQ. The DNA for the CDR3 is TGCGCCAGCAGCCCCGCTGGACAGGGCTACACCGGGGAGCTGTTTTTT. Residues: CASSPAGQGYTGELFF.

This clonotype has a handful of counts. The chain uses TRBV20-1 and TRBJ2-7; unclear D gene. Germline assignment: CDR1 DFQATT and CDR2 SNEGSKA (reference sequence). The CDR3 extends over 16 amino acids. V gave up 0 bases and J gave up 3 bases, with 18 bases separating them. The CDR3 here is CSARDLADIYRYEQYF. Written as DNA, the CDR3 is TGCAGTGCTAGAGACCTTGCTGACATTTATCGCTACGAGCAGTACTTC.

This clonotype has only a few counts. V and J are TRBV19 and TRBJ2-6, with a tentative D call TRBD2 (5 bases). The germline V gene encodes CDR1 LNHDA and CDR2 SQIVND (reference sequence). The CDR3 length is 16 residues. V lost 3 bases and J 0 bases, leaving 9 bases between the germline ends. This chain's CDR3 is CASSIEGNSGANVLTF. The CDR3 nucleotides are TGTGCCAGTAGTATCGAGGGAAACTCTGGGGCCAACGTCCTGACTTTC.

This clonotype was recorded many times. For the CDR3, the DNA is TGTGCCAGCAGCTTAGATGGGGCAGGGGCAAACACTGAAGCTTTCTTT. Translating it yields CASSLDGAGANTEAFF. The gene calls are TRBV11-2 and TRBJ1-1, with a possible D match to TRBD1 (6 bases). The CDR3 spans 16 residues. V shed 0 bases and J shed 2 bases, with 13 bases lying between them. Germline V gene sequence: CDR1 SGHAT, CDR2 FQNNGV.

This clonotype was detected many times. CDR3 amino acids: CASSPRDGVTYGYTF. The DNA for the CDR3 is TGTGCCAGCAGCCCGCGGGACGGAGTAACGTATGGCTACACCTTC. The rearrangement joins TRBV7-9 to TRBJ1-2; a weak D match, TRBD1 (5 bases). Deletions cut 5 bases from V and 5 bases from J, with 18 bases between. Germline lookup yields CDR1 SEHNR and CDR2 FQNEAQ (reference sequence). This CDR3 comprises 15 residues. Based on the CDR3 plus reference TRBV7-9 and TRBJ1-2, the full variable domain is DTGVSQNPRHKITKRGQNVTFRCDPISEHNRLYWYRQTLGQGPEFLTYFQNEAQLEKSRLLSDRFSAERPKGSFSTLEIQRTEQGDSAMYLCASSPRDGVTYGYTFGSGTRLTVV.